These 23 T cell receptor beta chains originate from one sample sequenced in a study of T cells after yellow fever vaccination. MiXCR was run by TCRdb on the 5' RACE reads, yielding one entry per CDR3 protein. The sample consists of approximately 580,000 distinct CDR3 sequences, about 15% of them appearing once. The material was PBMCs, obtained 5 to 6 days after the first yellow fever vaccination. The receptors here all came from a man younger than 30 who received the YFV17D yellow fever vaccine.

The rearrangement joins TRBV6-5 to TRBJ1-2; 8 bases are shared with TRBD1. Trimming at V came to 3 bases and at J to 5 bases, leaving 8 bases not matched to a gene. Per germline, CDR1 MNHEY and CDR2 SVGAGI. The CDR3 spans 15 residues. CDR3 residues: CASSYEGQGTYGYTF. The CDR3, as DNA: TGTGCCAGCAGTTATGAAGGACAGGGTACTTATGGCTACACCTTC.

This clonotype was seen a few times. This chain joins TRBV4-1 and TRBJ1-1; D call uncertain. Germline lookup yields CDR1 MGHRA and CDR2 YSYEKL. V lost 3 bases, J lost 1 base, and 9 bases lay in between. The CDR3 covers 14 residues. CDR3 loop: CASSHTGKNTEAFF. CDR3 bases: TGCGCCAGCAGCCACACGGGAAAGAACACTGAAGCTTTCTTT.

The chain combines TRBV11-3 with TRBJ1-2; the match to TRBD1 covers 9 bases. Trimming at V came to 5 bases and at J to 6 bases, leaving 7 bases not matched to a gene. Per the germline V gene, CDR1 is SGHNT and CDR2 is YENEEA. This CDR3 contains 14 residues. Here the CDR3 DNA reads TGTGCCAGCAGCCTTCGGGGACAGGGCCATGGCTACACCTTC. Encoded protein: CASSLRGQGHGYTF. The whole variable domain, filled in from reference TRBV11-3 and TRBJ1-2, reads EAGVVQSPRYKIIEKKQPVAFWCNPISGHNTLYWYLQNLGQGPELLIRYENEEAVDDSQLPKDRFSAERLKGVDSTLKIQPAELGDSAVYLCASSLRGQGHGYTFGSGTRLTVV.

The chain employs TRBV21-1 and TRBJ2-1. TRBV21-1 is a listed pseudogene. CDR3 length: 17 residues. The CDR3 region has the DNA TGTGCCAGCAGCAAAGTCCTGGATATGCCCTCCTACAATGAGCAGTTCTTC. Its protein is CASSKVLDMPSYNEQFF.

This clonotype was observed once. This chain uses TRBV9 with TRBJ2-3; the match to TRBD2 covers 13 bases. The CDR3 extends over 18 amino acids. The germline V gene has CDR1 SGDLS and CDR2 YYNGEE. With 2 bases clipped from V and 2 bases from J, the junction kept 8 bases outside the gene matches. The CDR3 protein is CASSVGTGTSGVTDTQYF. CDR3 nucleotides: TGTGCCAGCAGCGTGGGGACCGGGACTAGCGGGGTCACAGATACGCAGTATTTT.

This clonotype was picked up one time. J is TRBJ1-5 and V is TRBV21-1. TRBV21-1 is listed as a pseudogene. This CDR3 has 17 residues. CDR3 in amino acids: CASNSKAGLSSNQPQHF. For the CDR3, the DNA is TGTGCCAGCAACAGCAAAGCGGGATTAAGCAGCAATCAGCCCCAGCATTTT.

The chain's CDR3 is CASSLQWGGNTEAFF. CDR3 sequence (DNA): TGTGCCAGCAGCTTACAATGGGGGGGGAACACTGAAGCTTTCTTT. The chain uses TRBV7-9 and TRBJ1-1; a possible D gene is TRBD1 (5 bases). The CDR3 has 15 residues. Germline CDR1 reads SEHNR; CDR2 reads FQNEAQ (reference sequence). Deletions cut 2 bases from V and 1 base from J, with 11 bases between.

The chain couples TRBV6-1 to TRBJ2-1, with D tentatively TRBD2 (7 bases). Trimming took off 4 bases at V and 7 bases at J, with 11 bases between the two ends. Germline CDR1 and CDR2: MNHNS and SASEGT. CDR3 length: 13 residues. The CDR3: CASSGRGRNEQFF. The CDR3 DNA is TGTGCCAGCAGTGGGCGGGGGCGTAATGAGCAGTTCTTC.

This clonotype was seen more than once but under ten times. The CDR3 protein is CASSTFDYNEQFF. CDR3 nucleotide sequence: TGTGCCAGCAGCACCTTCGACTACAATGAGCAGTTCTTC. This sequence joins TRBV7-3 and TRBJ2-1; D is uncertain. The CDR3 consists of 13 residues. Trimming took 5 bases from V and 3 from J, leaving 8 bases between them. Germline CDR1 SGHTA, CDR2 FQGTGA.

The genes are TRBV5-5 and TRBJ2-7; D is undetermined. Trimming pared 4 bases from V and 0 bases from J, leaving 11 bases between. The CDR3 is made up of 14 amino acids. CDR1 SGHKS and CDR2 YYEKEE come from the germline V gene (reference sequence). The DNA for the CDR3 is TGTGCCAGCAGCCCGACTGATTACTCCTACGAGCAGTACTTC. Translation gives CASSPTDYSYEQYF.

The rearrangement links TRBV9 to TRBJ1-6, with D hard to call. The CDR3 length is 15 residues. Germline assignment: CDR1 SGDLS and CDR2 YYNGEE. With 10 bases removed from V and 2 bases from J, the gap between germline ends came to 16 bases. The CDR3 spells CAGRRGIAYNSPLHF. CDR3 bases: TGTGCCGGGCGACGAGGGATCGCCTATAATTCACCCCTCCACTTT.

This clonotype was recorded a few times. The chain joins TRBV29-1 to TRBJ2-7, with D perhaps TRBD2 (5 bases). From germline, CDR1 is SQVTM and CDR2 ANQGSEA. The CDR3 is made up of 12 amino acids. V was shortened by 5 bases and J by 0 bases, with 8 bases between the two germline ends. The CDR3 reads CSVYGDSYEQYF. In nucleotides, the CDR3 is TGCAGCGTTTACGGGGACTCCTACGAGCAGTACTTC.

This clonotype was seen just once. J is TRBJ1-5 and V is TRBV3-1, with no clear D. The germline V and J ends were trimmed by 4 bases and 7 bases, with 14 bases remaining between them. Per germline, CDR1 LGHDT and CDR2 YNNKEL (reference sequence). The CDR3 is 14 residues long. The DNA for the CDR3 is TGTGCCAGCAGCCGAGGACGGGAACGGCAGCCCCAGCATTTT. Its translation: CASSRGRERQPQHF.

The chain has TRBV9 and TRBJ2-5; D is possibly TRBD2 (6 bases). Trimming left V 4 bases short and J 3 bases short, with 16 bases between. The CDR3 contains 15 residues. Germline V gene lookup returns CDR1 SGDLS and CDR2 YYNGEE. The CDR3 is CASSRSGGFEETQYF. As DNA, the CDR3 is TGTGCCAGCAGCCGTAGTGGGGGGTTTGAAGAGACCCAGTACTTC.

The chain couples TRBV11-2 to TRBJ1-6, with D maybe TRBD1 (5 bases). The CDR3 has 18 residues. CDR1 and CDR2 from the germline V gene are SGHAT and FQNNGV. V dropped 1 base and J dropped 4 bases, with 17 bases sitting between them. As DNA, the CDR3 is TGTGCCAGCAGCTTAGTAGAGGAGGGGATTCTGTATAATTCACCCCTCCACTTT. Protein sequence: CASSLVEEGILYNSPLHF.

This clonotype was seen a handful of times. J is TRBJ2-5 and V is TRBV4-1; TRBD2 is a possible D gene (6 bases). The V and J ends lost 11 bases and 4 bases respectively, with 20 bases between them. The germline gives CDR1 MGHRA, CDR2 YSYEKL. The CDR3 is 14 residues long. CDR3 bases: TGCGCCTCCAGTTGGAGGGCCTCAGGAGAGACCCAGTACTTC. Protein sequence: CASSWRASGETQYF.

This clonotype was observed a few times. This chain connects TRBV18 to TRBJ2-7, with D possibly being TRBD2 (6 bases). Per germline, CDR1 KGHSH and CDR2 LQKENI. The V and J ends lost 5 bases and 6 bases respectively, with 11 bases between them. The CDR3 runs 12 residues. As DNA, the CDR3 is TGTGCCAGCTCAGGGGGAGGTTCCGAGCAGTACGTC. It specifies CASSGGGSEQYV.

This clonotype was recorded a few times. The chain carries TRBV7-9 and TRBJ1-1; D ambiguous. V lost 5 bases and J lost 4, with 8 bases in between. The CDR3 contains 12 residues. Germline-derived CDR1 and CDR2 are SEHNR and FQNEAQ (reference sequence). This CDR3 is CASSLLLTEAFF. Here the CDR3 DNA reads TGTGCCAGCAGCCTCCTGCTCACTGAAGCTTTCTTT. The variable domain in full, completed from reference TRBV7-9 and TRBJ1-1, reads DTGVSQNPRHKITKRGQNVTFRCDPISEHNRLYWYRQTLGQGPEFLTYFQNEAQLEKSRLLSDRFSAERPKGSFSTLEIQRTEQGDSAMYLCASSLLLTEAFFGQGTRLTVV.

This clonotype was observed a handful of times. J is TRBJ2-2 and V is TRBV20-1; 10 nucleotides align to TRBD2. The germline gives CDR1 DFQATT, CDR2 SNEGSKA (reference sequence). The CDR3 has 15 amino acids. The junction had 5 bases not matched to a gene; V was cut back by 0 bases and J by 7 bases. This chain's CDR3 is CSARDPSGGDGELFF. In DNA form, the CDR3 reads TGCAGTGCTAGAGATCCTAGCGGGGGAGACGGGGAGCTGTTTTTT.

This clonotype was observed at least ten times. This chain uses TRBV18 with TRBJ1-6; possible D gene TRBD1, 6 bases. The V gene lost 8 bases and the J gene lost 5 bases, with 10 bases spanning the gap. CDR3 length: 13 residues. CDR1 and CDR2 from the germline V gene are KGHSH and LQKENI. The CDR3 sequence is CASQDRDNSPLHF. For the CDR3, the DNA is TGTGCCAGCCAGGACAGAGATAATTCACCCCTCCACTTT.

The rearrangement uses TRBV4-1 and TRBJ1-1; 10 bases fit TRBD1. The CDR3 has 15 residues. V dropped 2 bases and J dropped 6; count of bases not matched to a gene: 6. Germline loops: CDR1 MGHRA, CDR2 YSYEKL. The CDR3 sequence is CASSQRQGAIAEAFF. In DNA form, the CDR3 reads TGCGCCAGCAGCCAAAGACAGGGGGCCATCGCTGAAGCTTTCTTT.

This clonotype came up many times. This rearrangement joins TRBV6-1 to TRBJ2-7; 7 bases match TRBD1. In germline, CDR1 is MNHNS, CDR2 SASEGT. The CDR3 length is 13 residues. V trimming: 4 bases; J trimming: 12 bases; junction bases outside the gene matches: 12. The CDR3 sequence: CASSAPGQLTPYV. In DNA, the CDR3 is TGTGCCAGCAGTGCCCCGGGACAGCTAACTCCGTACGTC.

This sequence joins TRBV5-1 and TRBJ2-3, with D possibly being TRBD2 (6 bases). Trimming stripped 4 bases from V and 0 bases from J, with 15 bases between. The CDR3 sequence is 16 residues long. Germline CDR1 SGHRS, CDR2 YFSETQ. In DNA form, the CDR3 reads TGCGCCAGCAGCGGGGGACTTCACACTAGCACAGATACGCAGTATTTT. It translates to CASSGGLHTSTDTQYF.